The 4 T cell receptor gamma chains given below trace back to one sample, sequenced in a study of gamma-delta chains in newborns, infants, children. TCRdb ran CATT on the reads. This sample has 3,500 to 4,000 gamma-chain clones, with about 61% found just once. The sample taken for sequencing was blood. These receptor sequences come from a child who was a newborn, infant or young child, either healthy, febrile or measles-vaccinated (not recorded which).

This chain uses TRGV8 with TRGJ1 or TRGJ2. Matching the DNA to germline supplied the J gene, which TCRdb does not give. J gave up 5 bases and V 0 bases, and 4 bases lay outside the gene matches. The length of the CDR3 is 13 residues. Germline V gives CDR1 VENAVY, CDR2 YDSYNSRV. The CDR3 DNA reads TGTGCCACCTGGGATAGGCGGAATTATAAGAAACTCTTT. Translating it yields CATWDRRNYKKLF.

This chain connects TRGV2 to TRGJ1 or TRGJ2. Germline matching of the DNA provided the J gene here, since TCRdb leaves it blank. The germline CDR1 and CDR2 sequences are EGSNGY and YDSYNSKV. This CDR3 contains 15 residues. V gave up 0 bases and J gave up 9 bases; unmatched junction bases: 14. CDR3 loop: CATWDGPLYDSKKLF. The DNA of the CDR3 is TGTGCCACCTGGGACGGGCCTCTCTATGATAGTAAGAAACTCTTT.

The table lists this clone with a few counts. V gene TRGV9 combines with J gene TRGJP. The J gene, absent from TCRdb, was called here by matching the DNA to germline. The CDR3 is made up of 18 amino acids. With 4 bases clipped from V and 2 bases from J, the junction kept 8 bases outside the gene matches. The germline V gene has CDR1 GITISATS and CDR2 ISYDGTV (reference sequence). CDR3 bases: TGTGCCTTGTGGGAAAGTCGGTGGCAAGAGTTGGGCAAAAAAATCAAGGTATTT. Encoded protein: CALWESRWQELGKKIKVF.

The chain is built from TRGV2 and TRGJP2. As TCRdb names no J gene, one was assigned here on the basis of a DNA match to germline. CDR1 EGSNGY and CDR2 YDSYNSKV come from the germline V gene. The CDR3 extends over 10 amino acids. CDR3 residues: CAGDDWIKTF. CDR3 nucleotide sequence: TGTGCAGGTGATGATTGGATCAAGACGTTT.